This TCR beta chain emerged from a study of blood T cell repertoires in COVID-19. Background on the study: Acute and convalescent COVID-19 specimens originated in the United States, Italy and Spain. PBMCs, B-cell-depleted T cells, or T cells were the source of the cDNA or gDNA that made up the material.

Sequenced by immunoSEQ multiplex PCR; TCRdb stores in-frame clones only, minus some. The data contain 79,000 or so clones, about 86% of them singletons. Germline assignment: CDR1 SGHNT and CDR2 YYREEE (reference sequence). The CDR3 spans 15 residues. Losses at the gene ends were 1 base for V and 4 bases for J; bases not matched to a gene: 3. Sequencing input: peripheral blood. The clonotype originates from a human donor in a cohort sampled during active COVID-19. J is TRBJ1-3 and V is TRBV5-4; 9 bases map to TRBD1. The CDR3 protein is CASSLYRGRGNTIYF. DNA for the CDR3: TGTGCCAGCAGCTTGTACAGGGGGCGCGGAAACACCATATATTTT.